This is a list of T cell receptor beta chains from one sample in a study of blood T cell repertoires in COVID-19. The method was immunoSEQ multiplex PCR; TCRdb's version includes in-frame clones alone and lacks a portion of them. This table has over 250,000 clones, 87% appearing once. Sequencing input: PBMCs or T cells enriched from blood (not recorded which). Receptors originate from a woman in her twenties or thirties who had recovered from COVID-19. Both conserved end residues are part of each CDR3. D genes are given only for firm matches. Clone size is stated in some rows and not others, as once, few, many or a class when expanded.

J gene: TRBJ1-1; CDR3 length: 12; V gene: TRBV5-6; D gene: .; clone size: .; CDR3 DNA: TGTGCCAGCAGCTTCCCTTCGGGGGAAGCTTTCTTT; CDR3 protein: CASSFPSGEAFF
J gene: TRBJ2-3; CDR3 length: 15; V gene: TRBV5-6; D gene: TRBD1; clone size: .; CDR3 DNA: TGTGCCAGCAGCACCGGGACAGCCAGCACAGATACGCAGTATTTT; CDR3 protein: CASSTGTASTDTQYF
J gene: TRBJ1-6; CDR3 length: 14; V gene: TRBV5-4; D gene: TRBD1; clone size: .; CDR3 DNA: TGTGCCAGCAGCTTCGAGGGGGCATCGACACCCCTCCACTTT; CDR3 protein: CASSFEGASTPLHF
J gene: TRBJ2-7; CDR3 length: 12; V gene: TRBV12-5; D gene: .; clone size: .; CDR3 DNA: TGTGCTAGTGGTTTGGTACGAGAACCTCCCGACTTC; CDR3 protein: CASGLVREPPDF
J gene: TRBJ1-5; CDR3 length: 14; V gene: TRBV5-1; D gene: TRBD1; clone size: .; CDR3 DNA: TGCGCCAGCAGCTCGACAGGGGCAGGTCAGCCCCAGCATTTT; CDR3 protein: CASSSTGAGQPQHF
J gene: TRBJ2-3; CDR3 length: 13; V gene: TRBV4-3; D gene: .; clone size: .; CDR3 DNA: TGCGCCAGCAGCCAAGAACCCCGGGATACGCAGTATTTT; CDR3 protein: CASSQEPRDTQYF
J gene: TRBJ2-2; CDR3 length: 16; V gene: TRBV9; D gene: .; clone size: .; CDR3 DNA: TGTGCCAGCACCGCCGGAGGCAACGCGAACACCGGGGAGCTGTTTTTT; CDR3 protein: CASTAGGNANTGELFF
J gene: TRBJ2-3; CDR3 length: 19; V gene: TRBV13; D gene: TRBD2; clone size: .; CDR3 DNA: TGTGCCAGCAGCTTAGGGTTAGTCGCCGCGGGGGGGAACACAGATACGCAGTATTTT; CDR3 protein: CASSLGLVAAGGNTDTQYF
J gene: TRBJ2-2; CDR3 length: 16; V gene: TRBV7-9; D gene: .; clone size: .; CDR3 DNA: TGTGCCAGCAGCCGGAGCCGGCAGGGGACCACCGGGGAGCTGTTTTTT; CDR3 protein: CASSRSRQGTTGELFF
J gene: TRBJ1-3; CDR3 length: 15; V gene: TRBV18; D gene: .; clone size: .; CDR3 DNA: TGTGCCAGCTCACCACCGTCGGTTTCTGGAAACACCATATATTTT; CDR3 protein: CASSPPSVSGNTIYF
J gene: TRBJ2-3; CDR3 length: 17; V gene: TRBV5-1; D gene: TRBD1; clone size: once; CDR3 DNA: TGCGCCAGCAGCTTGGCTTGGGGGACAGGGGGCACGGATACGCAGTATTTT; CDR3 protein: CASSLAWGTGGTDTQYF
J gene: TRBJ2-2; CDR3 length: 12; V gene: TRBV2; D gene: .; clone size: .; CDR3 DNA: TGTGCCAGCAGTCTCGACACCGGGGAGCTGTTTTTT; CDR3 protein: CASSLDTGELFF
J gene: TRBJ1-6; CDR3 length: 17; V gene: TRBV11-2; D gene: TRBD1; clone size: .; CDR3 DNA: TGTGCCAGCAGCTTAGGCCCGGACAGGCGACTTAATTCACCCCTCCACTTT; CDR3 protein: CASSLGPDRRLNSPLHF
J gene: TRBJ2-7; CDR3 length: 15; V gene: TRBV19; D gene: TRBD2; clone size: .; CDR3 DNA: TGTGCCAGTAGTATCGGGACTAGCGGGACCTACGAGCAGTACTTC; CDR3 protein: CASSIGTSGTYEQYF
J gene: TRBJ1-2; CDR3 length: 15; V gene: TRBV29-1; D gene: .; clone size: .; CDR3 DNA: TGCAGCGTTGAGGGGTTGGGGCTATACAACTATGGCTACACCTTC; CDR3 protein: CSVEGLGLYNYGYTF
J gene: TRBJ2-3; CDR3 length: 11; V gene: TRBV20-1; D gene: .; clone size: .; CDR3 DNA: TGCAGTGCTGATCATGGCGATACGCAGTATTTT; CDR3 protein: CSADHGDTQYF
J gene: TRBJ2-7; CDR3 length: 13; V gene: TRBV13; D gene: .; clone size: .; CDR3 DNA: TGTGCCAGCAGCTTAGCCAGGCAAGGCGAGCAGTACTTC; CDR3 protein: CASSLARQGEQYF
J gene: TRBJ1-3; CDR3 length: 16; V gene: TRBV4-2; D gene: .; clone size: .; CDR3 DNA: TGTGCCAGCAGCCAAGATCCAGGTCCAAGGGGAAACACCATATATTTT; CDR3 protein: CASSQDPGPRGNTIYF
J gene: TRBJ2-2; CDR3 length: 14; V gene: TRBV7-9; D gene: TRBD1; clone size: .; CDR3 DNA: TGTGCCAGCAGCTTGCGGACAGGGGACGGGGAGCTGTTTTTT; CDR3 protein: CASSLRTGDGELFF
J gene: TRBJ1-6; CDR3 length: 16; V gene: TRBV5-6; D gene: .; clone size: .; CDR3 DNA: TGTGCCAGCAGCTCCCGAAAAGCGGCTAATAATTCACCCCTCCACTTT; CDR3 protein: CASSSRKAANNSPLHF
J gene: TRBJ2-7; CDR3 length: 14; V gene: TRBV19; D gene: .; clone size: .; CDR3 DNA: TGTGCCAGTAGTATCTCACAGACCCCCTACGAGCAGTACTTC; CDR3 protein: CASSISQTPYEQYF
J gene: TRBJ1-1; CDR3 length: 13; V gene: TRBV5-1; D gene: .; clone size: .; CDR3 DNA: TGCGCCAGCAGCGAGGTAGGCGCCACTGAAGCTTTCTTT; CDR3 protein: CASSEVGATEAFF
J gene: TRBJ2-7; CDR3 length: 15; V gene: TRBV6-2/TRBV6-3; D gene: TRBD1; clone size: .; CDR3 DNA: TGTGCCAGCAGTCCCACAGGGGATCTCCCCTACGAGCAGTACTTC; CDR3 protein: CASSPTGDLPYEQYF
J gene: TRBJ2-2; CDR3 length: 16; V gene: TRBV6-1; D gene: TRBD1; clone size: .; CDR3 DNA: TGTGCCAGCAGTGAACAAGGGGGCTCGAACACCGGGGAGCTGTTTTTT; CDR3 protein: CASSEQGGSNTGELFF
J gene: TRBJ1-6; CDR3 length: 10; V gene: TRBV20-1; D gene: .; clone size: .; CDR3 DNA: TGCAGTGCTAGTCAGTCACCCCTCCACTTT; CDR3 protein: CSASQSPLHF
J gene: TRBJ2-1; CDR3 length: 14; V gene: TRBV7-2; D gene: TRBD2; clone size: .; CDR3 DNA: TGTGCCAGCAGCCCTAGCGGGGGGGCCGGTGAGCAGTTCTTC; CDR3 protein: CASSPSGGAGEQFF
J gene: TRBJ1-6; CDR3 length: 19; V gene: TRBV4-3; D gene: .; clone size: .; CDR3 DNA: TGCGCCAGCAGCCAAGGGAACATCTACTTGGGACAATATAATTCACCCCTCCACTTT; CDR3 protein: CASSQGNIYLGQYNSPLHF
J gene: TRBJ2-5; CDR3 length: 14; V gene: TRBV9; D gene: TRBD2; clone size: .; CDR3 DNA: TGTGCCAGCAGCCTCGGACTAGCGGTCGGGACCCAGTACTTC; CDR3 protein: CASSLGLAVGTQYF
J gene: TRBJ1-2; CDR3 length: 14; V gene: TRBV27; D gene: .; clone size: .; CDR3 DNA: TGTGCCAGCAGTAGCCGAAAGAGCGGAGGCGGCTACACCTTC; CDR3 protein: CASSSRKSGGGYTF
J gene: TRBJ1-2; CDR3 length: 11; V gene: TRBV6-5; D gene: .; clone size: .; CDR3 DNA: TGTGCCAGCAGCCTTGGGCTTGGCTACACCTTC; CDR3 protein: CASSLGLGYTF
J gene: TRBJ1-5; CDR3 length: 14; V gene: TRBV10-3; D gene: .; clone size: few; CDR3 DNA: TGTGCCATCAGTGATCGAACGGGCAATCAGCCCCAGCATTTT; CDR3 protein: CAISDRTGNQPQHF
J gene: TRBJ2-3; CDR3 length: 15; V gene: TRBV25-1; D gene: .; clone size: once; CDR3 DNA: TGTGCCAGCAGTGCGACAGGCGACCTCACAGATACGCAGTATTTT; CDR3 protein: CASSATGDLTDTQYF
J gene: TRBJ2-1; CDR3 length: 15; V gene: TRBV10-1; D gene: .; clone size: .; CDR3 DNA: TGCGCCAGCAGTGGATTCGCAGGGAATTTCGATGAGCAGTTCTTC; CDR3 protein: CASSGFAGNFDEQFF
J gene: TRBJ2-3; CDR3 length: 13; V gene: TRBV5-4; D gene: .; clone size: .; CDR3 DNA: TGTGCCAGCAGCTTGTCGAGCACAGATACGCAGTATTTT; CDR3 protein: CASSLSSTDTQYF
J gene: TRBJ2-7; CDR3 length: 14; V gene: TRBV7-2; D gene: .; clone size: .; CDR3 DNA: TGTGCCAGCACACCTGCCCCAGGGACTTACGAGCAGTACTTC; CDR3 protein: CASTPAPGTYEQYF
J gene: TRBJ1-2; CDR3 length: 14; V gene: TRBV10-2; D gene: TRBD1; clone size: .; CDR3 DNA: TGCGCCAGCAGTGAGCACACAGGGGACTATGGCTACACCTTC; CDR3 protein: CASSEHTGDYGYTF
J gene: TRBJ2-7; CDR3 length: 12; V gene: TRBV5-4; D gene: .; clone size: .; CDR3 DNA: TGTGCCAGCAGCTTCGACTTCTACGAGCAGTACTTC; CDR3 protein: CASSFDFYEQYF
J gene: TRBJ1-2; CDR3 length: 15; V gene: TRBV28; D gene: .; clone size: once; CDR3 DNA: TGTGCCAGCAGTTTATACGGGGATCGGCAGTATGGCTACACCTTC; CDR3 protein: CASSLYGDRQYGYTF
J gene: TRBJ2-1; CDR3 length: 19; V gene: TRBV3-1/TRBV3-2; D gene: TRBD2; clone size: .; CDR3 DNA: TGTGCCAGCAGCCAAACCGGGAGGCCAAGGGCCGTGCCCTACAATGAGCAGTTCTTC; CDR3 protein: CASSQTGRPRAVPYNEQFF
J gene: TRBJ2-1; CDR3 length: 15; V gene: TRBV7-2; D gene: TRBD2; clone size: few; CDR3 DNA: TGTGCCAGCAGCTTAATAAGCGGGGGGGCCAATGAGCAGTTCTTC; CDR3 protein: CASSLISGGANEQFF
J gene: TRBJ2-5; CDR3 length: 16; V gene: TRBV7-2; D gene: .; clone size: .; CDR3 DNA: TGTGCCAGCAGCTTAGCGGGCGGGAAAGGACAAGAGACCCAGTACTTC; CDR3 protein: CASSLAGGKGQETQYF
J gene: TRBJ1-2; CDR3 length: 15; V gene: TRBV5-1; D gene: .; clone size: few; CDR3 DNA: TGCGCCAGCAGCAGAGGGTTGGGGTTCGACTATGGCTACACCTTC; CDR3 protein: CASSRGLGFDYGYTF
J gene: TRBJ2-2; CDR3 length: 15; V gene: TRBV19; D gene: TRBD1; clone size: .; CDR3 DNA: TGTGCCAGTAGTATGGCAGGGGGCAACACCGGGGAGCTGTTTTTT; CDR3 protein: CASSMAGGNTGELFF
J gene: TRBJ1-5; CDR3 length: 14; V gene: TRBV28; D gene: TRBD1; clone size: few; CDR3 DNA: TGTGCCAGCAGGGACCAGGGGGCGGGTCAGCCCCAGCATTTT; CDR3 protein: CASRDQGAGQPQHF
J gene: TRBJ2-5; CDR3 length: 14; V gene: TRBV7-2; D gene: TRBD2; clone size: .; CDR3 DNA: TGTGCCAGCAGCCACTCCGGGACTAGAGGGACCCAGTACTTC; CDR3 protein: CASSHSGTRGTQYF
J gene: TRBJ1-2; CDR3 length: 15; V gene: TRBV18; D gene: .; clone size: .; CDR3 DNA: TGTGCCAGCTCACCACCCCTCCTCTTGGCCTATGGCTACACCTTC; CDR3 protein: CASSPPLLLAYGYTF
J gene: TRBJ2-7; CDR3 length: 14; V gene: TRBV24-1; D gene: TRBD1; clone size: .; CDR3 DNA: TGTGCCACCCTACCTCGACAGGGAACAGGGGAGCAGTACTTC; CDR3 protein: CATLPRQGTGEQYF
J gene: TRBJ1-1; CDR3 length: 14; V gene: TRBV18; D gene: .; clone size: .; CDR3 DNA: TGTGCCAGCTCACTACGCGGGATTGGCACTGAAGCTTTCTTT; CDR3 protein: CASSLRGIGTEAFF
J gene: TRBJ1-5; CDR3 length: 14; V gene: TRBV19; D gene: .; clone size: .; CDR3 DNA: TGTGCCAGTAGTATCGGAGAAATCAATCAGCCCCAGCATTTT; CDR3 protein: CASSIGEINQPQHF
J gene: TRBJ1-3; CDR3 length: 15; V gene: TRBV7-2; D gene: .; clone size: few; CDR3 DNA: TGTGCCAGCAGCTCACACGGGGGGGGCGACGCAACCATATATTTT; CDR3 protein: CASSSHGGGDATIYF
J gene: TRBJ1-1; CDR3 length: 17; V gene: TRBV11-2; D gene: .; clone size: .; CDR3 DNA: TGTGCCAGCAGCTTAGAAAGGGGGGGGATAAAGAACACTGAAGCTTTCTTT; CDR3 protein: CASSLERGGIKNTEAFF
J gene: TRBJ1-1; CDR3 length: 14; V gene: TRBV2; D gene: TRBD1; clone size: .; CDR3 DNA: TGTGCCAGCAGAAAGTACAGGGGCCCTCCTGAAGCTTTCTTT; CDR3 protein: CASRKYRGPPEAFF